This record covers a single T cell receptor (beta chain). Every subset had its genomic DNA shared out evenly among several immunoSEQ plates. Data came from immunoSEQ multiplex PCR; TCRdb stores just in-frame clones and leaves some out. The sample has hundreds of thousands of clones, approximately 95% seen once; the top ten hold approximately 0.11%. The source of the sample is a study of shared clonotypes between healthy human individuals. Overall study context: Donors consisted of two women and three men between 18 and 49.

As defined, naive CD8 cells were CD45RO-negative and positively selected for CCR7, with terminally differentiated effector memory CD45RA+ cells excluded. The junction had 11 bases not matched to a gene; V was cut back by 5 bases and J by 2 bases. The CDR3 consists of 17 residues. Germline V gene sequence: CDR1 SGHRS, CDR2 YFSETQ. Specimen: naive CD8+ T cells sorted from blood. The chain uses TRBV5-1 and TRBJ2-2; 8 bases fit TRBD2. The TCR comes from a woman aged 25 to 45 in good health. The CDR3: CASRTKPGLVNTGELFF. For the CDR3, the DNA is TGCGCCAGCAGGACCAAACCGGGACTAGTAAACACCGGGGAGCTGTTTTTT.